This T cell receptor beta chain was captured in a study of T cell repertoires in cytomegalovirus infection. The ends lost 5 bases at V and 9 bases at J; junction bases unmatched: 7. There are 15 residues in the CDR3. The germline CDR1 and CDR2 sequences are SGHVS and FNYEAQ. This clonotype occurred many times. What it recognizes is unknown. TCRdb reprocessed the reads with MiXCR, giving one entry per CDR3 protein. Among 650,000 to 900,000 distinct CDR3 sequences, about 33% were seen once, and the ten largest hold roughly an eighth. Source: cultured CD8+ T cells from PBMCs, taken from culture after CMV antigen stimulation. The origin of this receptor is a human donor in good health (CMV status not recorded). Some clones in this sample may be carry-over from other donors' samples. The rearrangement joins TRBV7-6 to TRBJ2-1; 13 bases fit TRBD2. CDR3 region: CASSLGTSGAVEQFF. CDR3 nucleotides: TGTGCCAGCAGCCTCGGGACTAGCGGGGCAGTTGAGCAGTTCTTC. The full variable domain, its missing parts supplied by reference TRBV7-6 and TRBJ2-1, is GAGVSQSPRYKVTKRGQDVALRCDPISGHVSLYWYRQALGQGPEFLTYFNYEAQQDKSGLPNDRFSAERPEGSISTLTIQRTEQRDSAMYRCASSLGTSGAVEQFFGPGTRLTVL.